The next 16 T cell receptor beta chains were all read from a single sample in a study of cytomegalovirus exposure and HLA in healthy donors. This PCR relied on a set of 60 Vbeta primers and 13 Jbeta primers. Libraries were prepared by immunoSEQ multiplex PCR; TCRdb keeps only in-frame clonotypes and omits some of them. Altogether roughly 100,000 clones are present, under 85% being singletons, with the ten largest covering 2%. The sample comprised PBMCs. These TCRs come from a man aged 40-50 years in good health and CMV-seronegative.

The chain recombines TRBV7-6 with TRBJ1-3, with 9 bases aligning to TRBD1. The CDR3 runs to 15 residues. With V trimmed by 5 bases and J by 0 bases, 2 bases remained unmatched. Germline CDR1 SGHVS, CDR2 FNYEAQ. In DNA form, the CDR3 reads TGTGCCAGCAGCGGGGACAGGGTCTCTGGAAACACCATATATTTT. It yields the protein CASSGDRVSGNTIYF.

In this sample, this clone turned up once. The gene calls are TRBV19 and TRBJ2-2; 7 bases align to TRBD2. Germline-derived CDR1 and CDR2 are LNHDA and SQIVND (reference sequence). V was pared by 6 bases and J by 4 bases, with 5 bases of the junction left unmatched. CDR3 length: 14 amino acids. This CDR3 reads CASRKRDGTGELFF. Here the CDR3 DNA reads TGTGCCAGTAGGAAGCGGGACGGCACCGGGGAGCTGTTTTTT. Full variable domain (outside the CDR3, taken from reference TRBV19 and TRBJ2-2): DGGITQSPKYLFRKEGQNVTLSCEQNLNHDAMYWYRQDPGQGLRLIYYSQIVNDFQKGDIAEGYSVSREKKESFPLTVTSAQKNPTAFYLCASRKRDGTGELFFGEGSRLTVL.

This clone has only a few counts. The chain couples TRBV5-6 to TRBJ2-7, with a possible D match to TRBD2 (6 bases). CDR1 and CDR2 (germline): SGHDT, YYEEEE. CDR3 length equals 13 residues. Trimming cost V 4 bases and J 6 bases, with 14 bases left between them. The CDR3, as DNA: TGTGCCAGCAGCAGAACGACGGGGGTCGAGCAGTACTTC. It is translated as CASSRTTGVEQYF.

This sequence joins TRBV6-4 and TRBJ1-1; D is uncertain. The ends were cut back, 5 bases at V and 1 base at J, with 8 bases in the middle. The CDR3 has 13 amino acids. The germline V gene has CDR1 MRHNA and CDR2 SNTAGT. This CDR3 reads CASSKEGNTEAFF. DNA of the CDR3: TGTGCCAGCAGTAAGGAGGGGAACACTGAAGCTTTCTTT.

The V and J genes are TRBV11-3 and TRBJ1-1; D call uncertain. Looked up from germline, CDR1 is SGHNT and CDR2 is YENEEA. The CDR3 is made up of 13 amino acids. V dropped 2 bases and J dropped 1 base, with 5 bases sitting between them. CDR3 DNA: TGTGCCAGCAGCTTAACGCGGAACACTGAAGCTTTCTTT. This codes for CASSLTRNTEAFF.

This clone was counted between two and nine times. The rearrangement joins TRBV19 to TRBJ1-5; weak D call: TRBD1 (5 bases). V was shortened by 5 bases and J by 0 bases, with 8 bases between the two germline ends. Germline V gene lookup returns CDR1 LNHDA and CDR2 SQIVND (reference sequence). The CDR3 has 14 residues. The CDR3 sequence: CASSWGDSNQPQHF. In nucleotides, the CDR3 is TGTGCCAGTAGTTGGGGGGATAGCAATCAGCCCCAGCATTTT. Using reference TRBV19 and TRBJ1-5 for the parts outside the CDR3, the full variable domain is DGGITQSPKYLFRKEGQNVTLSCEQNLNHDAMYWYRQDPGQGLRLIYYSQIVNDFQKGDIAEGYSVSREKKESFPLTVTSAQKNPTAFYLCASSWGDSNQPQHFGDGTRLSIL.

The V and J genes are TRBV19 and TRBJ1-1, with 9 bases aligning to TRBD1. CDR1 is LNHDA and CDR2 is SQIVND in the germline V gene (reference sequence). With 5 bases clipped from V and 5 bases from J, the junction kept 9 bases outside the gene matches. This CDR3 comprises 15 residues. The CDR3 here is CASSRTGGIMTEAFF. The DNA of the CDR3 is TGTGCCAGTAGTCGTACAGGGGGCATTATGACTGAAGCTTTCTTT. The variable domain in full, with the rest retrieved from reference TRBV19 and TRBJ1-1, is DGGITQSPKYLFRKEGQNVTLSCEQNLNHDAMYWYRQDPGQGLRLIYYSQIVNDFQKGDIAEGYSVSREKKESFPLTVTSAQKNPTAFYLCASSRTGGIMTEAFFGQGTRLTVV.

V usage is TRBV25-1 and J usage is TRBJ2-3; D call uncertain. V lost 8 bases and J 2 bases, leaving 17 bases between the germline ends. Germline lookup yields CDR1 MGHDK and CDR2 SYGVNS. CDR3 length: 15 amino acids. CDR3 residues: CASGSALKPTDTQYF. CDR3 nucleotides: TGTGCCAGCGGAAGCGCATTGAAGCCCACAGATACGCAGTATTTT.

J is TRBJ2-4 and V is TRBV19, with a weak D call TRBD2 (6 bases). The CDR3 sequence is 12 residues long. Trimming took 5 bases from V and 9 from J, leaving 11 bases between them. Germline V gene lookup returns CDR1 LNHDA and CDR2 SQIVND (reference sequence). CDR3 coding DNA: TGTGCCAGTAGTCCCGGGAGTTCCATTCAGTACTTC. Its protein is CASSPGSSIQYF.

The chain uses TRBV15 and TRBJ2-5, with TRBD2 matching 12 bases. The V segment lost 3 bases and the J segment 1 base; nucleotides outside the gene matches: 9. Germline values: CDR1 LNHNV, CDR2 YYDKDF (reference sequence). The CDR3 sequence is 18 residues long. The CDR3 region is CATSRDRTSGEVQETQYF. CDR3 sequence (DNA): TGTGCCACCAGCAGGGATCGGACTAGCGGGGAGGTCCAAGAGACCCAGTACTTC. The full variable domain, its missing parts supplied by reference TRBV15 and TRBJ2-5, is DAMVIQNPRYQVTQFGKPVTLSCSQTLNHNVMYWYQQKSSQAPKLLFHYYDKDFNNEADTPDNFQSRRPNTSFCFLDIRSPGLGDTAMYLCATSRDRTSGEVQETQYFGPGTRLLVL.

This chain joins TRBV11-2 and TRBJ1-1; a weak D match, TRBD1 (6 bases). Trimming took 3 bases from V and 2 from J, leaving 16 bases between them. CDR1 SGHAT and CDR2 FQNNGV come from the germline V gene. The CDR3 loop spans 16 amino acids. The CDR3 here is CASSFWGRGFNTEAFF. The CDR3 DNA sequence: TGTGCCAGCAGCTTTTGGGGCAGGGGATTCAACACTGAAGCTTTCTTT. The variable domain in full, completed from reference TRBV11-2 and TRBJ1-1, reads EAGVAQSPRYKIIEKRQSVAFWCNPISGHATLYWYQQILGQGPKLLIQFQNNGVVDDSQLPKDRFSAERLKGVDSTLKIQPAKLEDSAVYLCASSFWGRGFNTEAFFGQGTRLTVV.

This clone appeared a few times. The CDR3 DNA sequence: TGTGCCAGCAGCGGAACTAGCGCAGGATCCTACAATGAGCAGTTCTTC. Translation gives CASSGTSAGSYNEQFF. The gene calls are TRBV9 and TRBJ2-1; 7 nucleotides match TRBD2. CDR1 and CDR2 from the germline V gene are SGDLS and YYNGEE. The CDR3 runs to 16 residues. V dropped 3 bases and J dropped 1; count of bases not matched to a gene: 7.

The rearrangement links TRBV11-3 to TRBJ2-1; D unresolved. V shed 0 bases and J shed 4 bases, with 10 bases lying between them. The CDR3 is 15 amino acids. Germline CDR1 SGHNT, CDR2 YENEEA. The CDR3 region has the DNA TGTGCCAGCAGCTTAGAAAATTCCCGGTACAATGAGCAGTTCTTC. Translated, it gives CASSLENSRYNEQFF.

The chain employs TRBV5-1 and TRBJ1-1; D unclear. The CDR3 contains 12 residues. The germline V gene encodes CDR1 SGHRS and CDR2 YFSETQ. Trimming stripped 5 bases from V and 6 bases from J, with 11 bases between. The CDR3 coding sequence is TGCGCCAGCAGTCAGGAGGGCGCTGAAGCTTTCTTT. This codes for CASSQEGAEAFF.

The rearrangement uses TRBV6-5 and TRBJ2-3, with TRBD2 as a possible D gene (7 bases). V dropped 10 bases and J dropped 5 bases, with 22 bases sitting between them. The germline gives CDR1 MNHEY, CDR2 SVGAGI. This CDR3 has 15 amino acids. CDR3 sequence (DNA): TGTGCCACCGGTGGGGGGCGGGGGCCGGGAGATACGCAGTATTTT. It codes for CATGGGRGPGDTQYF.

CDR3 sequence reads: CASSWDSQETQYF. The CDR3 bases are TGCGCCAGCAGCTGGGACAGCCAAGAGACCCAGTACTTC. The V gene is TRBV5-1, the J gene TRBJ2-5; TRBD1 aligns across 7 bases. Per the germline V gene, CDR1 is SGHRS and CDR2 is YFSETQ. J lost 1 base, V lost 3 bases, and 0 bases had no gene match. The CDR3 sequence is 13 residues long.